This T cell receptor beta chain was identified in a study of Ad26.COV2.S vaccination and SARS-CoV-2 variants. Study as a whole: Dosing was one shot or two shots 56 days apart. Study observations and caveats: Reported findings describe substantial breadth in spike-specific CD8+ and CD4+ T cell responses following vaccination. Breadth of non-spike TCRs did not differ between vaccinees and placebo recipients.

The treatment is: roughly 18 received Ad26.COV2.S at low or high dose, single or two shots; about 5 received placebo; per-sample allocation not given. Day 63 following the first vaccine or placebo injection was when the samples were taken. Wuhan-strain SARS-CoV-2 spike was expressed by the Ad26 vector that made up the vaccine. Trimming cost V 4 bases and J 0 bases, with 13 bases left between them. The CDR3 sequence is 16 residues long. In germline, CDR1 is SNHLY, CDR2 FYNNEI. Notes on this clone: What it recognizes is unknown.

Clones were read by immunoSEQ multiplex PCR, and TCRdb kept only the in-frame ones, dropping some. This sample yields about half a million clones, of which roughly nine tenths are seen a single time; 1.5% to 2% belongs to the top ten. Sequenced material: peripheral blood, taken in a trial of Ad26.COV2.S vaccine versus placebo. The sequence came from a person between 18 and 59 years old who received the Ad26.COV2.S COVID-19 vaccine or a placebo. The chain has TRBV2 and TRBJ1-3; TRBD1 might be the D (6 bases). The CDR3 here is CASSGQGLTSGNTIYF. CDR3 nucleotides: TGTGCCAGCAGTGGCCAGGGGTTAACCTCTGGAAACACCATATATTTT.